This TCR beta chain appears in the sequencing data of a study of T cells after yellow fever vaccination. Study results and limitations: Reappearance after the booster was observed for most primary-vaccination clones (roughly 95% CD4, just over 85% CD8). Abundant clonotypes (contaminants from the bulk population) could be present in FACS-sorted repertoires. Researchers noted that a small share of clonotypes showed up in both CD4 and CD8 compartments.

Trimming shortened V by 4 bases and J by 1 base, and 7 bases separated the two germline ends. This CDR3 has 14 amino acids. Germline loops: CDR1 LGHNA, CDR2 YSLEER. A universal primer site and UMIs were added as TCR cDNA was made by 5'RACE template switching. Via MiXCR, TCRdb re-called the 5' RACE reads, giving one row per CDR3 protein. The sample contains about 85,000 distinct CDR3 sequences, roughly 14% of which appear only once. As to this clonotype: A much larger clone sits a single nucleotide away, making a read error possible.

Sequenced material: CD8+ T cells not binding an NS4B(214-222) dextramer, sorted from PBMCs, taken less than 25 days after the first yellow fever vaccination. The chain employs TRBV4-3 and TRBJ2-2; D is undetermined. This TCR was sampled from a man between 18 and 35 years old who received the YFV17D yellow fever vaccine. CDR3 in DNA: TGCGCCAGCAGCCTCATAAGGAACACCGGGGAGCTGTTTTTT. Amino acids: CASSLIRNTGELFF.